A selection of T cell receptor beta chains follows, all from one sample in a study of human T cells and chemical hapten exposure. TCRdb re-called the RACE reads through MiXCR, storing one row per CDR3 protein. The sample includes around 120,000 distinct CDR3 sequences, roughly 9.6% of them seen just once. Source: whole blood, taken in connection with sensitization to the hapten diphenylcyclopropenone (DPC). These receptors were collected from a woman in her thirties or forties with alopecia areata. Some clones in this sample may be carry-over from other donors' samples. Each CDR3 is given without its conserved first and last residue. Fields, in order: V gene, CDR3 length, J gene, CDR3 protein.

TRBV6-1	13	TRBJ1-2	ASSGGGIVAYGYT
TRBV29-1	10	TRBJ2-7	SVVAGFDEQY
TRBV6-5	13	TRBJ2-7	ASRGSPDRAHEQY
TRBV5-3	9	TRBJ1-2	ARSFWEGYT
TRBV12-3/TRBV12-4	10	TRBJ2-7	ASSFDSYEQY
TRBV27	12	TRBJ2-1	ASSFRTGVDEQF
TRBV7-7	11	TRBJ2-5	ASSRTSRETQY
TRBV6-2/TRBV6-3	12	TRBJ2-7	ASSYSPGPYEQY
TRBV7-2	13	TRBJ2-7	ASSLYHLSLYEQY
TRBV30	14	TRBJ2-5	AYTLAGGRLVETQY
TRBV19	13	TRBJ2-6	ASRDGTLGANVLT
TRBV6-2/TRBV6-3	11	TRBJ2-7	ASGLVARVEQY
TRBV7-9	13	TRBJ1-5	ASSPGAENNQPQH
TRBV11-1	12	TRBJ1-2	ASSSRQGIYGYT
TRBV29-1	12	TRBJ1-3	SVRDPQNINTIY
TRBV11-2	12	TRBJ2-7	ASSLTPRSYEQY
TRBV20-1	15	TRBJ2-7	SARGFLASGDSYEQY
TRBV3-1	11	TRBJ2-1	ASSRTSDNEQF
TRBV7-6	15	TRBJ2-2	ASSLGTQGARTGELF
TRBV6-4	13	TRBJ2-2	ASSEQGQNTGELF
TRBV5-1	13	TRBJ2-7	ASSLSSGETHEQY
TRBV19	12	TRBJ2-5	ASASGGSGETQY
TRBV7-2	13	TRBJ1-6	ASSRRDTHNSPLH
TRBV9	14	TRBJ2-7	ASSVRSAGVINEQY
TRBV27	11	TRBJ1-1	ASSSRGGSEAF
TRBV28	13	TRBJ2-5	ASSPRQEGQETQY
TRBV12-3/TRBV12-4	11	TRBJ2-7	ASGKGRGYEQY
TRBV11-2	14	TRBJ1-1	ASRNTWGVMNTEAF
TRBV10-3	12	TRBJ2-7	ATLGTASSYEQY
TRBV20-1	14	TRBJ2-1	SAFTKRGSSYNEQF
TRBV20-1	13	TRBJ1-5	SARDLRGGNQPQH
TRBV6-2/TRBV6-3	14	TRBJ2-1	ASGLAGGPNHNEQF
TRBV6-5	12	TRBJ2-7	ASREKDRGREQY
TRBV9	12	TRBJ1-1	ASSAQGAWDGAF
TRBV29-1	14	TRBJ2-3	SVIDRTARTTDTQY
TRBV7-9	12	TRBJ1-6	ASSSTGQNSPLH
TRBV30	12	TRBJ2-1	AWTRGSYGDEQF
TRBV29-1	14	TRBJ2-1	SVEGRPSGTYNEQF
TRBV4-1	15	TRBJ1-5	ASSQDLGLVFTKPQH
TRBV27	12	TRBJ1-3	ASSLSSPGNTIY